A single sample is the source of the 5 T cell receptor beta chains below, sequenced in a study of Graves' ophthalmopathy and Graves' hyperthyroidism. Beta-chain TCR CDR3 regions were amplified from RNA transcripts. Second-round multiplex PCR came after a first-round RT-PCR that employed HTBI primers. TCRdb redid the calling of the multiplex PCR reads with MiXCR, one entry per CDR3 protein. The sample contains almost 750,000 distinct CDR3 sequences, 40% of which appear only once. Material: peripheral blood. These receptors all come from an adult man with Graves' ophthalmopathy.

In DNA form, the CDR3 reads TGTGCCATCAGTGAGTCTGCCGGGACGGATTATGGCTACACCTTC. It encodes CAISESAGTDYGYTF. V is TRBV10-3 and J is TRBJ1-2; D is possibly TRBD1 (5 bases). The CDR3 extends over 15 amino acids. Per germline, CDR1 ENHRY and CDR2 SYGVKD. V lost 0 bases and J 5 bases, leaving 13 bases between the germline ends.

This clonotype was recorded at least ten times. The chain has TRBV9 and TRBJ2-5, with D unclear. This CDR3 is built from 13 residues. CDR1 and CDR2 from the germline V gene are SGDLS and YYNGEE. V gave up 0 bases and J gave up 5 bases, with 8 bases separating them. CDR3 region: CASSVGELETQYF. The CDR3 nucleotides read TGTGCCAGCAGCGTAGGAGAATTGGAGACCCAGTACTTC.

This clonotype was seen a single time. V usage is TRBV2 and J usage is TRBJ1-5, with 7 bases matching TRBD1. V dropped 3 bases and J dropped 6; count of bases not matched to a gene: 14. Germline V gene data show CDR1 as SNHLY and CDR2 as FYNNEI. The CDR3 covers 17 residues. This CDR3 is CASSEEGALNPGQPQHF. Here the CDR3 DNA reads TGTGCCAGCAGTGAGGAGGGGGCGCTCAACCCTGGTCAGCCCCAGCATTTT.

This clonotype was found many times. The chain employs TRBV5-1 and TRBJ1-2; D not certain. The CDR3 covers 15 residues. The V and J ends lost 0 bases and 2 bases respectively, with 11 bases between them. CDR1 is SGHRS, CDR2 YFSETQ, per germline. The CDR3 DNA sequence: TGCGCCAGCAGCTTGGGGGAAGCGGTCAACTATGGCTACACCTTC. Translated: CASSLGEAVNYGYTF.

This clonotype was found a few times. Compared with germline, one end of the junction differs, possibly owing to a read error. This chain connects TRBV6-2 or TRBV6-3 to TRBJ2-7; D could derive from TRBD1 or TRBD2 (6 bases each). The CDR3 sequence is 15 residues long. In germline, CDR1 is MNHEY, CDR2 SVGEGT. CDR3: CASSPITGTPTEQYF. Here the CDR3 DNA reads TGCGCCAGCAGCCCTATAACAGGGACTCCTACGGAGCAGTACTTC.